This T cell receptor (beta chain) was documented in a study of response to subunit inactivated influenza vaccine. Germline loops: CDR1 SEHNR, CDR2 FQNEAQ (reference sequence). The CDR3 contains 13 residues. V was trimmed by 5 bases and J by 4 bases, leaving 10 bases between them. This clonotype was detected ten times or more. Its specificity is unknown. TCRdb analysed the RT-PCR reads with MiXCR anew, one entry per CDR3 protein. This sample carries over 150,000 distinct CDR3 sequences, roughly 11% of them seen once, and the ten largest clones take under 15%. Findings and limits, study-wide: Each seasonal influenza vaccination, the authors suggested, recruits few new T cells.

The material sequenced was non-naive T cells sorted from PBMCs, taken 40 to 50 days after vaccination. This chain joins TRBV7-9 and TRBJ2-3; D may correspond to TRBD1 or TRBD2 (5 bases each). This sequence was found in a man aged 45 to 65 who received an inactivated influenza vaccine. The CDR3 nucleotides are TGTGCCAGCAGCCCCCGGGGCCCAGATACGCAGTATTTT. As protein: CASSPRGPDTQYF.